The 28 T cell receptor beta chains below come from one sample, sequenced in a study of blood T cells in healthy people across ages. For the second PCR, which ran for about 7 to 11 cycles, a sample-barcoded 5' primer and a J-beta primer mix were used. TCRdb re-analysed the 5' RACE reads in MiXCR, keeping a single row per CDR3 protein. The data hold around 2 million distinct CDR3 sequences, with about two fifths observed a single time. The sequencing sample was made of blood. These receptors all come from a human donor in good health.

With respect to this clonotype: At one of its ends the junction is not consistent with the germline gene, which may arise from a read error. The chain couples TRBV6-2 or TRBV6-3 to TRBJ2-5; TRBD2 matches 9 bases. Looked up from germline, CDR1 is MNHEY and CDR2 is SVGEGT. CDR3 length equals 16 residues. The CDR3: CTSSYSTSGPQETQYF. For the CDR3, the DNA is TGTACCAGCAGTTACTCGACTAGCGGTCCGCAAGAGACCCAGTACTTC.

The gene calls are TRBV5-1 and TRBJ1-4, with D possibly TRBD1 on 5 matching bases. CDR3 size: 16 residues. The germline V gene has CDR1 SGHRS and CDR2 YFSETQ. V shed 4 bases and J shed 0 bases, with 13 bases lying between them. In DNA form, the CDR3 reads TGCGCCAGCAGCAGGCGGGACGGTGCAACTAATGAAAAACTGTTTTTT. It specifies CASSRRDGATNEKLFF.

This clonotype was recorded a few times. The CDR3 DNA follows: TGTGCCAGCAGCTTAGGATGGGGCACTGAAGCTTTCTTT. It encodes CASSLGWGTEAFF. The rearrangement uses TRBV7-2 and TRBJ1-1; D remains ambiguous. The germline gives CDR1 SGHTA, CDR2 FQGNSA. The ends were cut back, 1 base at V and 4 bases at J, with 7 bases in the middle. CDR3 size: 13 residues.

The chain employs TRBV12-3 or TRBV12-4 and TRBJ1-2, with 8 bases aligning to TRBD1. The V gene end was trimmed by 1 base and the J gene end by 8 bases; junction bases not matched to a gene: 12. The CDR3 sequence is 16 residues long. DNA for the CDR3: TGTGCCAGCAGTTTAGGGGCCGGCAGGGGGCCTTACGGCTACACCTTC. Translating gives CASSLGAGRGPYGYTF.

This chain uses TRBV20-1 with TRBJ2-7; D remains ambiguous. Germline V gene data show CDR1 as DFQATT and CDR2 as SNEGSKA (reference sequence). V lost 1 base and J 5 bases, leaving 18 bases between the germline ends. The CDR3 has 15 amino acids. The CDR3 DNA follows: TGCAGTGCTAGAGGCCTCCAGGAGTTAACCGACGAGCAGTACTTC. Translating gives CSARGLQELTDEQYF.

In the case of this clonotype: A read error may be the cause here, since a much bigger clone is one base away. The rearrangement uses TRBV29-1 and TRBJ2-5, with D perhaps TRBD1 or TRBD2 (5 bases each). CDR1 and CDR2 (germline): SQVTM, ANQGSEA. With 4 bases removed from V and 2 bases from J, the gap between germline ends came to 14 bases. The CDR3 is 14 residues long. CDR3 loop: CSVVDDWGQETQYF. In DNA, the CDR3 is TGCAGCGTTGTTGACGACTGGGGGCAAGAGACCCAGTACTTC.

This clonotype occurred a few times. The gene calls are TRBV7-9 and TRBJ1-2, with D maybe TRBD1 (6 bases). The V end was cut by 6 bases, the J end by 0 bases, with 14 bases between. Germline CDR1 and CDR2: SEHNR and FQNEAQ (reference sequence). The CDR3 loop spans 15 amino acids. The CDR3 loop is CASSPGDPANYGYTF. The CDR3 bases are TGTGCCAGCAGTCCAGGGGACCCAGCTAACTATGGCTACACCTTC.

The chain combines TRBV7-2 with TRBJ2-1; D not resolved. The V gene lost 1 base and the J gene lost 2 bases, with 9 bases spanning the gap. Germline V gene lookup returns CDR1 SGHTA and CDR2 FQGNSA. The CDR3 has 15 residues. CDR3 DNA: TGTGCCAGCAGCTTAGAGTCAGGCACCTACAATGAGCAGTTCTTC. This codes for CASSLESGTYNEQFF. Full variable domain (missing parts from reference TRBV7-2 and TRBJ2-1): GAGVSQSPSNKVTEKGKDVELRCDPISGHTALYWYRQSLGQGLEFLIYFQGNSAPDKSGLPSDRFSAERTGGSVSTLTIQRTQQEDSAVYLCASSLESGTYNEQFFGPGTRLTVL.

As DNA, the CDR3 is TGCAGCGTTGATGCGGGGTGGGGAATGAACACTGAAGCTTTCTTT. Translating it yields CSVDAGWGMNTEAFF. The chain combines TRBV29-1 with TRBJ1-1; D is unclear. V lost 3 bases and J 0 bases, leaving 14 bases between the germline ends. Germline CDR1 is SQVTM and CDR2 is ANQGSEA. The CDR3 covers 15 residues.

The gene calls are TRBV28 and TRBJ2-4, with 10 bases identical to TRBD2. The trim removed 8 bases at V and 6 bases at J, leaving 10 bases unmatched. Germline values: CDR1 MDHEN, CDR2 SYDVKM. This CDR3 has 15 amino acids. Here the CDR3 reads CASGLAGAGGNIQYF. The DNA for the CDR3 is TGTGCCAGCGGCCTAGCGGGGGCCGGGGGAAACATTCAGTACTTC.

Only a few counts were recorded for this clonotype. The gene calls are TRBV6-5 and TRBJ1-2, with 8 nucleotides matching TRBD1. Germline loops: CDR1 MNHEY, CDR2 SVGAGI. V lost 1 base and J lost 6; bases outside the gene matches: 10. CDR3 length: 16 residues. The CDR3 DNA follows: TGTGCCAGCAGTTACTGGGGAGGGCAGGGGGCAAATGGCTACACCTTC. This sequence encodes CASSYWGGQGANGYTF.

There are a few counts of this clonotype. The V and J genes are TRBV4-1 and TRBJ2-5, with a weak D call TRBD2 (5 bases). This CDR3 has 17 amino acids. Germline loops: CDR1 MGHRA, CDR2 YSYEKL. The V end was cut by 0 bases, the J end by 1 base, with 15 bases between. As DNA, the CDR3 is TGCGCCAGCAGCCAAGAAGGAGGAGCGGCTTTCCAAGAGACCCAGTACTTC. As protein: CASSQEGGAAFQETQYF.

The genes are TRBV3-1 and TRBJ2-1; 9 bases are a match to TRBD2. Germline V gene lookup returns CDR1 LGHDT and CDR2 YNNKEL (reference sequence). With 3 bases clipped from V and 0 bases from J, the junction kept 3 bases outside the gene matches. This CDR3 has 16 residues. In DNA, the CDR3 is TGTGCCAGCAGCCAGGCTAGCGGGGTCTCCTACAATGAGCAGTTCTTC. It codes for CASSQASGVSYNEQFF.

The rearrangement joins TRBV9 to TRBJ2-1; D is unclear. From germline, CDR1 is SGDLS and CDR2 YYNGEE. The germline V and J ends were trimmed by 10 bases and 4 bases, with 18 bases remaining between them. The length of the CDR3 is 14 residues. The CDR3 DNA sequence: TGTGCCGGACCGGGTCCCTTGAGGTACAATGAGCAGTTCTTC. This gives the protein CAGPGPLRYNEQFF.

This clonotype was counted between two and nine times. The chain recombines TRBV18 with TRBJ2-1, with 10 nucleotides matching TRBD2. V gave up 6 bases and J gave up 8 bases; unmatched junction bases: 10. The CDR3 extends over 15 amino acids. The germline CDR1 and CDR2 sequences are KGHSH and LQKENI. The CDR3 DNA is TGTGCCAGCTCTCCCAGCGGGGGGGCCTTCGATGAGCAGTTCTTC. This translates into CASSPSGGAFDEQFF. Looking up the rest from reference TRBV18 and TRBJ2-1 gives the full variable domain: NAGVMQNPRHLVRRRGQEARLRCSPMKGHSHVYWYRQLPEEGLKFMVYLQKENIIDESGMPKERFSAEFPKEGPSILRIQQVVRGDSAAYFCASSPSGGAFDEQFFGPGTRLTVL.

Notes on this clonotype: A junction boundary mismatches the germline segment, possibly from a read error. The genes are TRBV12-3 or TRBV12-4 and TRBJ2-4; either TRBD1 or TRBD2 may fit D (5 bases each). The CDR3 is 15 amino acids. CDR3 nucleotides: TGTGCCTGCAGCCCTGTGAGGGACGGCAAAAACATTCAGTACTTC. It encodes CACSPVRDGKNIQYF.

The CDR3 DNA is TGTGCCATCAGTGGGCGGGGGAGTACTCAGGGTGAGCAGTTCTTC. This codes for CAISGRGSTQGEQFF. The chain combines TRBV10-3 with TRBJ2-1; 7 nucleotides agree with TRBD2. V lost 4 bases to trimming and J lost 9 bases; unmatched junction nucleotides: 12. The CDR3 has 15 amino acids. The V gene's germline CDR1 is ENHRY and CDR2 SYGVKD.

V usage is TRBV15 and J usage is TRBJ2-7; D unclear. This CDR3 comprises 13 residues. V was trimmed by 1 base and J by 10 bases, leaving 14 bases between them. Germline CDR1 and CDR2: LNHNV and YYDKDF (reference sequence). CDR3 sequence (DNA): TGTGCCACCAGCAGAGGTAGTGGCGAGGCCCAGTACTTC. The encoded protein is CATSRGSGEAQYF.

This clonotype has a handful of counts. This rearrangement joins TRBV5-1 to TRBJ2-3; D possibly matches TRBD1 or TRBD2 (6 bases each). Looked up from germline, CDR1 is SGHRS and CDR2 is YFSETQ. The CDR3 loop spans 15 amino acids. V lost 0 bases and J 6 bases, leaving 14 bases between the germline ends. The CDR3 bases are TGCGCCAGCAGCTTGGACGGGGGCCCCGGGGATACGCAGTATTTT. It is translated as CASSLDGGPGDTQYF.

As for this clonotype: With a much larger clone just one base away, this may be a read error. The V call is TRBV29-1, the J call TRBJ2-7; D gene uncertain. Germline CDR1 SQVTM, CDR2 ANQGSEA. CDR3 length: 12 residues. The CDR3 reads CSVVSGQETQHF. The CDR3 bases are TGCAGCGTTGTATCCGGCCAAGAGACCCAGCACTTC.

As regards this clonotype: The junction and the germline gene differ at one end; a read error may be behind it. The chain carries TRBV6-1 and TRBJ1-2, with D unresolved. Germline CDR1 reads MNHNS; CDR2 reads SASEGT. The CDR3 spans 17 residues. The chain's CDR3 is CANSRELKGIANYGYTF. In DNA form, the CDR3 reads TGTGCCAACAGTAGAGAGCTAAAGGGTATAGCTAACTATGGCTACACCTTC.

The table lists this clonotype with a count of one. No conserved phenylalanine or tryptophan is present at the end of the CDR3, so a read error is the likely explanation. The chain is built from TRBV20-1 and TRBJ2-1, with D tentatively TRBD2 (5 bases). CDR3 length: 13 amino acids. Trimming left V 3 bases short and J 4 bases short, with 10 bases between. CDR1 is DFQATT, CDR2 SNEGSKA, per germline (reference sequence). The CDR3 loop reads CSARSSAYNEQFL. In DNA form, the CDR3 reads TGCAGTGCTAGGAGTAGCGCTTACAATGAGCAGTTCTTA.

The chain is built from TRBV7-2 and TRBJ1-6; TRBD1 matches 7 bases. Per the germline V gene, CDR1 is SGHTA and CDR2 is FQGNSA. The ends lost 9 bases at V and 8 bases at J; junction bases unmatched: 7. The CDR3 loop spans 13 amino acids. CDR3 in amino acids: CASRDSGDSPLHF. CDR3 nucleotides: TGTGCCAGTCGGGACAGTGGGGATTCACCCCTCCACTTT.

A few counts support this clonotype. The V and J genes are TRBV12-3 or TRBV12-4 and TRBJ2-1; 8 positions agree with TRBD2. The CDR3 consists of 17 residues. Trimming removed 5 bases from V and 8 bases from J; junction bases left unmatched: 17. CDR3 nucleotide sequence: TGTGCCAGCAGTCGTCTAGCGGGCCTCCCTCTCGAGGATGAGCAGTTCTTC. It is translated as CASSRLAGLPLEDEQFF.

At least ten counts were recorded for this clonotype. J is TRBJ1-2 and V is TRBV12-3 or TRBV12-4; the match to TRBD1 covers 7 bases. The junction had 6 bases not matched to a gene; V was cut back by 3 bases and J by 8 bases. This CDR3 spans 13 amino acids. The CDR3 sequence: CASSFDRVGGYTF. The CDR3, as DNA: TGTGCCAGCAGTTTCGACAGGGTCGGAGGCTACACCTTC.

Of note for this clonotype: A read error may produce the germline difference seen at one junction end. The chain couples TRBV11-2 to TRBJ1-2, with a possible D match to TRBD1 (5 bases). This CDR3 contains 13 residues. Germline lookup yields CDR1 SGHAT and CDR2 FQNNGV. CDR3: CASSLAGWNGYTF. The CDR3 DNA sequence: TGTGCCAGCAGCTTGGCAGGGTGGAATGGTTACACCTTC.

The V gene is TRBV12-3 or TRBV12-4, the J gene TRBJ1-1, with D maybe TRBD1 (6 bases). This CDR3 has 16 amino acids. V dropped 7 bases and J dropped 4 bases, with 22 bases sitting between them. DNA of the CDR3: TGTGCCAGCACCACTCTGACGACAGGATGGGCCACTGAAGCTTTCTTT. Translation gives CASTTLTTGWATEAFF.

This clonotype was recorded at least ten times. Germline is not matched at one junction end, which may reflect a read error. The chain has TRBV5-1 and TRBJ2-3; maybe TRBD1 (8 bases). The CDR3 runs 13 residues. Looked up from germline, CDR1 is SGHRS and CDR2 is YFSETQ. In DNA form, the CDR3 reads TGTGCCAGCAGCCTACAGGGGGGGGATACGCAGTATTTT. Encoded protein: CASSLQGGDTQYF.